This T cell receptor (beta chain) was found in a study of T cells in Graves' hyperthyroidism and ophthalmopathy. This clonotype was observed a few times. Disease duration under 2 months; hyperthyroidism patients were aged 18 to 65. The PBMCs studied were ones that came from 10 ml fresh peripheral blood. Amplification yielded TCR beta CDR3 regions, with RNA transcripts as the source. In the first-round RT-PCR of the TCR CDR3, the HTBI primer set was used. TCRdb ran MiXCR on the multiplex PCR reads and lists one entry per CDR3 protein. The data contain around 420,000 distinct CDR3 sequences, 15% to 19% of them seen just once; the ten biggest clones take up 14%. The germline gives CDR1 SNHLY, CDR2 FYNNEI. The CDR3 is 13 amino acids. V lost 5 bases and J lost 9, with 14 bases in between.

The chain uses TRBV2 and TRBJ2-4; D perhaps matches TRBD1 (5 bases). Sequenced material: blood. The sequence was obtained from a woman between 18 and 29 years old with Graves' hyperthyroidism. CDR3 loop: CASSLQGLGIQYF. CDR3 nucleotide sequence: TGTGCCAGCAGTCTTCAGGGATTGGGCATTCAGTACTTC.